The source of this T cell receptor beta chain is a study of shared clonotypes between healthy human individuals. Notes on the study in general: Among donors, the sharing of clonotypes was expected to be influenced by sequencing depth.

As for this clone: Its specificity is not known.

Naive-designated CD8 cells lacked CD45RO, were positively enriched for CCR7, and omitted terminally differentiated effector memory CD45RA+ cells. Measured with immunoSEQ multiplex PCR; TCRdb has only the in-frame clones, and not every one. The table lists a few hundred thousand clones, less than 97% of them singletons, with approximately 0.1% in the top ten. Trimming removed 5 bases from V and 2 bases from J; junction bases left unmatched: 8. The germline CDR1 and CDR2 sequences are MNHEY and SVGAGI. The CDR3 runs 15 residues. Sequencing was performed on naive CD8+ T cells sorted from blood. The V and J genes are TRBV6-5 and TRBJ2-7; 8 bases match TRBD2. This TCR derives from a woman aged 25 to 45 in good health. The CDR3 nucleotides read TGTGCCAGCAGTGTCCGAGGAGCGGGAGCCTACGAGCAGTACTTC. It encodes CASSVRGAGAYEQYF.